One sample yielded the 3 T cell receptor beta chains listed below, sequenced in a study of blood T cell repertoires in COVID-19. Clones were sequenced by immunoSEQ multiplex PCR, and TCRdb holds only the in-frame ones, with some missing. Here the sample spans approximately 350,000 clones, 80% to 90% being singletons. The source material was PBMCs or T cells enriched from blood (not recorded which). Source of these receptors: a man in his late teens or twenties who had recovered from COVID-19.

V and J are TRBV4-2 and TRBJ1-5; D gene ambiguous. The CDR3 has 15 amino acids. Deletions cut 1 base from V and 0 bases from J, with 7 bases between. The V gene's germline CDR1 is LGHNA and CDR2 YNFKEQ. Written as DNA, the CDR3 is TGTGCCAGCAGCCAAGGGAGGAATAGCAATCAGCCCCAGCATTTT. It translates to CASSQGRNSNQPQHF.

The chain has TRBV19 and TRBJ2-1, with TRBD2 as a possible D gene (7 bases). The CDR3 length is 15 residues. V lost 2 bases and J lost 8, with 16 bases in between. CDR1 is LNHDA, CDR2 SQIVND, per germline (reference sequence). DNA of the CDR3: TGTGCCAGTAGTATAAGGGGGAGGGGCGGCGATGAGCAGTTCTTC. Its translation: CASSIRGRGGDEQFF.

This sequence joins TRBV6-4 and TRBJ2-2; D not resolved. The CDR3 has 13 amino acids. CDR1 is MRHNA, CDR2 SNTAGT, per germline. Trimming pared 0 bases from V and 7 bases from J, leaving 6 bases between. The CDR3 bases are TGTGCCAGCAGTGACTCCCGGAGCGGGGAGCTGTTTTTT. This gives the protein CASSDSRSGELFF.